These T cell receptor beta chains were read from a single sample in a study of blood T cell repertoires in COVID-19. The assay was immunoSEQ multiplex PCR, and TCRdb's table has in-frame clones only and misses some. The data show approximately 190,000 clones, with 80% seen just once and less than 7% held by the top ten. Sequenced: peripheral blood. Source of these receptors: a man aged 60-69 years with acute or convalescent COVID-19. CDR3s include the opening cysteine and the closing phenylalanine or tryptophan. A D gene is named only where the DNA matches it firmly. The size field is filled for only some rows; it gives once, few, many or a size class.

>TRBV7-9|TRBD1|TRBJ1-1|-
CASDEGAKAEAFF
TGTGCCAGCGACGAGGGGGCGAAGGCTGAAGCTTTCTTT
>TRBV3-1/TRBV3-2|-|TRBJ2-7|-
CASSHSSWKGYEQYF
TGTGCCAGCAGCCATAGCTCTTGGAAGGGGTACGAGCAGTACTTC
>TRBV18|-|TRBJ1-6|-
CASSPGSPGSPLHF
TGTGCCAGCTCACCCGGGTCCCCGGGGTCACCCCTCCACTTT
>TRBV30|TRBD1|TRBJ1-6|-
CALTPGTGLRPLHF
TGTGCTCTTACCCCGGGGACAGGCTTGAGGCCCCTCCACTTT
>TRBV10-3|TRBD2|TRBJ2-1|few
CAVRTSGTRNEQFF
TGTGCCGTACGAACTAGCGGGACCAGAAATGAGCAGTTCTTC
>TRBV25-1|-|TRBJ2-7|-
CASSPLGLARDEQYF
TGTGCCAGCAGTCCCCTTGGTCTAGCTAGAGACGAGCAGTACTTC
>TRBV7-2|-|TRBJ2-7|-
CASSLDGPRYSYEQYF
TGTGCCAGCAGCTTAGATGGTCCGCGCTATTCCTACGAGCAGTACTTC
>TRBV9|-|TRBJ1-5|-
CASSGLGEPQHF
TGTGCCAGCAGCGGTTTAGGGGAGCCCCAGCATTTT
>TRBV6-5|TRBD1|TRBJ2-5|-
CASMRRQGETQYF
TGTGCCAGCATGAGAAGACAGGGGGAGACCCAGTACTTC
>TRBV10-3|TRBD2|TRBJ2-7|-
CAISESRPGSELTSGSYEQYF
TGTGCCATCAGTGAGTCGAGGCCTGGTTCGGAACTGACTAGCGGCAGTTACGAGCAGTACTTC
>TRBV2|-|TRBJ2-1|-
CASSWAVGANEQFF
TGTGCCAGCAGCTGGGCCGTGGGGGCTAATGAGCAGTTCTTC
>TRBV28|-|TRBJ1-1|-
CASLSPGASNTEAFF
TGTGCCAGCCTCTCTCCTGGGGCATCGAACACTGAAGCTTTCTTT
>TRBV15|TRBD1|TRBJ1-5|-
CATSRDRASNQPQHF
TGTGCCACCAGCAGGGACAGGGCCAGCAATCAGCCCCAGCATTTT
>TRBV9|-|TRBJ1-6|-
CASSGASNSYNSPLHF
TGTGCCAGCAGCGGGGCATCAAACTCCTATAATTCACCCCTCCACTTT
>TRBV13|-|TRBJ2-1|once
CASSLVVLKQFF
TGTGCCAGCAGCTTAGTAGTACTAAAGCAGTTCTTC
>TRBV7-6|-|TRBJ2-3|-
CASSLARVDTQYF
TGTGCCAGCAGCTTAGCGCGCGTAGATACGCAGTATTTT
>TRBV11-3|-|TRBJ2-3|-
CASSPGFAGLTDTQYF
TGTGCCAGCAGCCCCGGGTTTGCAGGGCTCACAGATACGCAGTATTTT